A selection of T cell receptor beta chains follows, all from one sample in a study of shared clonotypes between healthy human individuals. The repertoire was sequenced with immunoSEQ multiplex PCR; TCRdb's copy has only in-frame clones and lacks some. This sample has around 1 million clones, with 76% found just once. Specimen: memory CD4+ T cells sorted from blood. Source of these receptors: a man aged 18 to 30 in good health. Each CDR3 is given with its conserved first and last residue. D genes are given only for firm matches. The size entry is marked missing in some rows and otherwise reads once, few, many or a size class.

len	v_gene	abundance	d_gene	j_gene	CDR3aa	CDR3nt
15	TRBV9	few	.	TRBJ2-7	CASSVATGSTYEQYF	TGTGCCAGCAGCGTGGCAACAGGGTCCACCTACGAGCAGTACTTC
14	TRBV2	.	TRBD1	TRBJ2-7	CASSVQGGRYEQYF	TGTGCCAGCAGTGTACAGGGGGGTCGCTACGAGCAGTACTTC
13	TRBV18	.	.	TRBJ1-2	CASSMEGNYGYTF	TGTGCCAGCTCAATGGAGGGTAACTATGGCTACACCTTC
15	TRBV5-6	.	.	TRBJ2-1	CASSLAPPIYNEQFF	TGTGCCAGCAGCTTGGCTCCCCCTATATACAATGAGCAGTTCTTC
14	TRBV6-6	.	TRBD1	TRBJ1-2	CASGGAGGLGGYTF	TGTGCCAGCGGTGGGGCAGGGGGTTTGGGTGGCTACACCTTC
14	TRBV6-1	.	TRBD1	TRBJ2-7	CASYNRGDSYEQYF	TGTGCCAGCTACAACAGGGGGGATTCCTACGAGCAGTACTTC
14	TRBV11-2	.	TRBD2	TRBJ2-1	CASTTTSGSYEQFF	TGTGCCAGCACCACGACTAGCGGGAGCTATGAGCAGTTCTTC
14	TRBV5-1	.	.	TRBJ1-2	CASSLEGQLYGYTF	TGCGCCAGCAGCTTGGAGGGACAACTCTATGGCTACACCTTC
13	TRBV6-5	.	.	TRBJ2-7	CASRTGRAYEQYF	TGTGCCAGCAGGACTGGTAGAGCCTACGAGCAGTACTTC
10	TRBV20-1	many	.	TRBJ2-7	CSANKYEQYF	TGCAGTGCTAATAAATACGAGCAGTACTTC
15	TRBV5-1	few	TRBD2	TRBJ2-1	CASTVTGTSTNEQFF	TGCGCCAGCACCGTAACCGGGACTAGCACAAATGAGCAGTTCTTC
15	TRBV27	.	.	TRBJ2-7	CASSSPSQGHYEQYF	TGTGCCAGCAGTTCCCCCTCTCAGGGACACTACGAGCAGTACTTC
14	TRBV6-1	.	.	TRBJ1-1	CASSADSGNTEAFF	TGTGCCAGCAGTGCAGACAGCGGGAACACTGAAGCTTTCTTT
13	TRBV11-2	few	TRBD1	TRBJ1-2	CASSPGQGNGYTF	TGTGCCAGCAGCCCCGGACAGGGGAATGGCTACACCTTC
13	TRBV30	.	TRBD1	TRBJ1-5	CAWSNRGHQPQHF	TGTGCCTGGAGTAACAGGGGGCATCAGCCCCAGCATTTT
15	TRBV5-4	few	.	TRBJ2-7	CASSLETGTPYEQYF	TGTGCCAGCAGCTTGGAAACCGGGACCCCTTACGAGCAGTACTTC
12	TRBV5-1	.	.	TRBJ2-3	CASSQNTDTQYF	TGCGCCAGCAGCCAGAACACAGATACGCAGTATTTT
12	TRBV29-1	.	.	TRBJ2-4	CSVDMGRNIQYF	TGCAGCGTTGATATGGGGAGAAACATTCAGTACTTC
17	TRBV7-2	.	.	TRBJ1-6	CASSYTGTHGYNSPLHF	TGTGCCAGCAGCTATACAGGGACCCATGGCTATAATTCACCCCTCCACTTT
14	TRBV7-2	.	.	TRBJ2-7	CASSPTFGYYEQYF	TGTGCCAGCAGCCCCACGTTCGGTTACTACGAGCAGTACTTC
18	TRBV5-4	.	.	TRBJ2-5	CASSLGGGEVTYQETQYF	TGTGCCAGCAGCTTGGGGGGTGGAGAGGTCACGTACCAAGAGACCCAGTACTTC
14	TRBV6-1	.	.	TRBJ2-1	CASSEAFPGNEQFF	TGTGCCAGCAGTGAAGCGTTCCCGGGGAATGAGCAGTTCTTC
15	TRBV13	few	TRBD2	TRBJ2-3	CASRPSGSLTDTQYF	TGTGCCAGCAGACCTAGCGGGAGTTTGACAGATACGCAGTATTTT
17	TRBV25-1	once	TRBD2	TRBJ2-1	CASSVGLAGVTYNEQFF	TGTGCCAGCAGTGTGGGACTAGCGGGAGTTACCTACAATGAGCAGTTCTTC
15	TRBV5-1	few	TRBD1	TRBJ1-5	CASSPGDRENQPQHF	TGCGCCAGCAGCCCGGGGGACAGGGAAAATCAGCCCCAGCATTTT
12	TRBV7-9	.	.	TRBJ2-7	CASSRGTAEQYF	TGTGCCAGCAGCCGCGGGACTGCCGAGCAGTACTTC
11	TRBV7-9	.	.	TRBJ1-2	CASSYGYGYTF	TGTGCCAGCAGCTACGGGTATGGCTACACCTTC
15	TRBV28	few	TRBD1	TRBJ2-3	CASRGQGASTDTQYF	TGTGCCAGCAGAGGGCAGGGGGCTTCCACAGATACGCAGTATTTT
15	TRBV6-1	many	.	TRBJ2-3	CASRAGLTSTDTQYF	TGTGCCAGCAGGGCCGGGCTTACTAGCACAGATACGCAGTATTTT
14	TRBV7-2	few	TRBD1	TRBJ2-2	CASSLGQARGELFF	TGTGCCAGCAGCTTGGGACAGGCCCGAGGGGAGCTGTTTTTT
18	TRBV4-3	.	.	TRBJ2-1	CASSQDLGVAGSYNEQFF	TGCGCCAGCAGCCAAGATCTGGGGGTGGCCGGCTCCTACAATGAGCAGTTCTTC
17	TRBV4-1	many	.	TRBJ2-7	CASSQSPLGSLYYEQYF	TGCGCCAGCAGCCAAAGCCCCTTAGGGTCCCTCTACTACGAGCAGTACTTC
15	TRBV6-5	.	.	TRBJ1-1	CASSYSGTLNTEAFF	TGTGCCAGCAGTTACTCAGGAACCTTGAACACTGAAGCTTTCTTT
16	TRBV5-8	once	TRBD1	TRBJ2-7	CASSFTPGQSSYEQYF	TGTGCCAGCAGCTTCACTCCGGGACAGAGCTCCTACGAGCAGTACTTC
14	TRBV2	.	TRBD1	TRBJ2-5	CASSDDRGQETQYF	TGTGCCAGCAGTGATGACAGGGGGCAAGAGACCCAGTACTTC
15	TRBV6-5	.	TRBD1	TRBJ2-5	CASSRSGQGMETQYF	TGTGCCAGCAGCCGGTCGGGACAGGGGATGGAGACCCAGTACTTC
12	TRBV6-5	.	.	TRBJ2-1	CASRPNRGIEFF	TGTGCCAGCAGACCCAACCGGGGGATCGAGTTCTTC
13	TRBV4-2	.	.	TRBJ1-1	CASSHAWNTEAFF	TGTGCCAGCAGCCACGCATGGAACACTGAAGCTTTCTTT
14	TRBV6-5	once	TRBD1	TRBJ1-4	CASSSDRWNEKLFF	TGTGCCAGCAGTTCGGACAGGTGGAATGAAAAACTGTTTTTT
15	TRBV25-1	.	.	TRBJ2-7	CASSPTNGNPYEQYF	TGTGCCAGCAGCCCCACGAACGGGAACCCCTACGAGCAGTACTTC
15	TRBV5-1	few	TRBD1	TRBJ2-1	CASSPRDRGRGEQFF	TGCGCCAGCAGCCCACGGGACAGGGGACGAGGAGAGCAGTTCTTC
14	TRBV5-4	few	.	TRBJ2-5	CASSLFGVQETQYF	TGTGCCAGCAGCTTGTTCGGGGTCCAAGAGACCCAGTACTTC
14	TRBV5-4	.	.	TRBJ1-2	CASSSVGGNYGYTF	TGTGCCAGCAGCTCTGTCGGGGGAAACTATGGCTACACCTTC
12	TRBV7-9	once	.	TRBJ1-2	CASSFPGDGYTF	TGTGCCAGCAGCTTTCCAGGGGATGGCTACACCTTC
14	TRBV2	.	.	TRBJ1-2	CASTDRASGYGYTF	TGTGCCAGCACCGACAGAGCTTCTGGGTATGGCTACACCTTC
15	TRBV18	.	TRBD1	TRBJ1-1	CASSQTGNLNTEAFF	TGTGCCAGCTCACAGACAGGGAACCTGAACACTGAAGCTTTCTTT
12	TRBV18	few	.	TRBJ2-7	CASSTGLGEQYF	TGTGCCAGCTCTACAGGTCTGGGGGAGCAGTACTTC
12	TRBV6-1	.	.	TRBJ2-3	CASSVRTDTQYF	TGTGCCAGCAGTGTCAGGACAGATACGCAGTATTTT
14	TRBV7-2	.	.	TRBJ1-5	CASSLNQRNQPQHF	TGTGCCAGCAGCTTAAATCAGCGCAATCAGCCCCAGCATTTT
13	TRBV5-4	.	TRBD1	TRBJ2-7	CASSPGQTYEQYF	TGTGCCAGCAGCCCGGGACAGACCTACGAGCAGTACTTC
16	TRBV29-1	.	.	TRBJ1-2	CSAFGGTSLANYGYTF	TGCAGCGCCTTCGGCGGGACATCCTTAGCTAACTATGGCTACACCTTC
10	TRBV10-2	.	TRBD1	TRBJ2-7	CARSPGQDYF	TGCGCCAGGTCCCCGGGACAGGATTACTTC
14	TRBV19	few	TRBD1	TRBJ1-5	CASSGQGRLEPQHF	TGTGCCAGTAGTGGACAGGGCCGATTAGAGCCCCAGCATTTT
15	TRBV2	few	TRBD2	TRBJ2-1	CASRETSGSGYEQFF	TGTGCCAGCAGGGAGACTAGCGGGAGTGGCTATGAGCAGTTCTTC
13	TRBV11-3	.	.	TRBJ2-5	CASSLDMRETQYF	TGTGCCAGCAGCTTAGATATGAGGGAGACCCAGTACTTC